These 7 T cell receptor beta chains came from one sample sequenced in a study of blood T cell repertoires in COVID-19. Profiling relied on immunoSEQ multiplex PCR, and the TCRdb table lists in-frame clones only, not all of them. The sample contains 90,000 to 150,000 clones, approximately 90% of which appear only once. Sequencing was carried out using peripheral blood. The receptor set was obtained from a human donor with acute or convalescent COVID-19. The donor label of this sample is uncertain.

The chain couples TRBV30 to TRBJ1-1; 7 bases agree with TRBD1. The trim removed 2 bases at V and 4 bases at J, leaving 7 bases unmatched. There are 14 residues in the CDR3. Germline loops: CDR1 GTSNPN, CDR2 SVGIG (reference sequence). CDR3 in DNA: TGTGCCTGGAGTTACATCGACAGGGCCACTGAAGCTTTCTTT. It yields the protein CAWSYIDRATEAFF.

The DNA for the CDR3 is TGTGCCAGCAGCTACCGACTAGCGGGAGGGTTCGTTGAGCAGTTCTTC. Translation: CASSYRLAGGFVEQFF. The chain links TRBV7-2 to TRBJ2-1; 14 nucleotides align to TRBD2. Germline V lookup: CDR1 SGHTA, CDR2 FQGNSA. The CDR3 totals 16 residues. V shed 4 bases, J shed 9 bases, and the junction held 8 bases outside the gene matches.

This chain uses TRBV2 with TRBJ1-2; TRBD1 matches 9 bases. The length of the CDR3 is 16 residues. V lost 4 bases and J lost 4; bases outside the gene matches: 10. Germline assignment: CDR1 SNHLY and CDR2 FYNNEI. The CDR3 DNA reads TGTGCCAGCAGTGGACAGGGGGGAGGAGGCGGCTATGGCTACACCTTC. Its protein is CASSGQGGGGGYGYTF. Full variable domain (outside the CDR3, taken from reference TRBV2 and TRBJ1-2): EPEVTQTPSHQVTQMGQEVILRCVPISNHLYFYWYRQILGQKVEFLVSFYNNEISEKSEIFDDQFSVERPDGSNFTLKIRSTKLEDSAMYFCASSGQGGGGGYGYTFGSGTRLTVV.

Written as DNA, the CDR3 is TGTGCCAGCAGTGAAAAGGACAGGACGGGAAAAGAGCAGTTCTTC. Translation: CASSEKDRTGKEQFF. This chain connects TRBV2 to TRBJ2-1; 7 bases are a match to TRBD1. With 2 bases clipped from V and 10 bases from J, the junction kept 11 bases outside the gene matches. Germline V gene lookup returns CDR1 SNHLY and CDR2 FYNNEI. This CDR3 is built from 15 residues.

The J gene is TRBJ2-3, the V gene TRBV5-1, with 9 bases matching TRBD2. Germline CDR1 and CDR2: SGHRS and YFSETQ. The CDR3 runs 15 residues. Losses at the gene ends were 4 bases for V and 0 bases for J; bases not matched to a gene: 3. CDR3 nucleotide sequence: TGCGCCAGCAGCCCTAGCGGGGCCAGCACAGATACGCAGTATTTT. This codes for CASSPSGASTDTQYF.

This sequence joins TRBV11-2 and TRBJ2-1; D uncertain. The CDR3 loop spans 15 amino acids. V was cut by 5 bases and J by 0 bases, with 11 bases left in between. Germline assignment: CDR1 SGHAT and CDR2 FQNNGV. For the CDR3, the DNA is TGTGCCAGCAGCCTTTCTCCCGGCTCCTACAATGAGCAGTTCTTC. Protein product: CASSLSPGSYNEQFF.

The chain uses TRBV5-1 and TRBJ2-7; D may be TRBD1 (6 bases). This CDR3 has 17 amino acids. Germline V CDR1 and CDR2: SGHRS, YFSETQ. Deletions cut 0 bases from V and 6 bases from J, with 22 bases between. The CDR3 bases are TGCGCCAGCAGCTTGGAGGGTAACAGGGAAGCTGGGGGCGAGCAGTACTTC. Amino acids: CASSLEGNREAGGEQYF.